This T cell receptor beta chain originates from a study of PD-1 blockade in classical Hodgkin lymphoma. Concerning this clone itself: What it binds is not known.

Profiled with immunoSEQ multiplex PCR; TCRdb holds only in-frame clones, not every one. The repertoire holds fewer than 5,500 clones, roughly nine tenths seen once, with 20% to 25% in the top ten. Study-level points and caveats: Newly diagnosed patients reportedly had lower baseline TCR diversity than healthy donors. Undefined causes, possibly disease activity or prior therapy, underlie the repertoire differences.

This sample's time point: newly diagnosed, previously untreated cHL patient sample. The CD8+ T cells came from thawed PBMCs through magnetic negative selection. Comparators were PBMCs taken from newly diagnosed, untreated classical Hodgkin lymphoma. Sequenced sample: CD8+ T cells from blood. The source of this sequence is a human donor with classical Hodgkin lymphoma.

The CDR3 nucleotides are TGTGCCACCCAACGGACAGGGAGGAAGTTCGATGAAAAACTGTTTTTT. Translation gives CATQRTGRKFDEKLFF. V and J are TRBV25-1 and TRBJ1-4; 8 positions match TRBD1. The V segment lost 10 bases and the J segment 6 bases; nucleotides outside the gene matches: 16. This CDR3 contains 16 residues. In germline, CDR1 is MGHDK, CDR2 SYGVNS.